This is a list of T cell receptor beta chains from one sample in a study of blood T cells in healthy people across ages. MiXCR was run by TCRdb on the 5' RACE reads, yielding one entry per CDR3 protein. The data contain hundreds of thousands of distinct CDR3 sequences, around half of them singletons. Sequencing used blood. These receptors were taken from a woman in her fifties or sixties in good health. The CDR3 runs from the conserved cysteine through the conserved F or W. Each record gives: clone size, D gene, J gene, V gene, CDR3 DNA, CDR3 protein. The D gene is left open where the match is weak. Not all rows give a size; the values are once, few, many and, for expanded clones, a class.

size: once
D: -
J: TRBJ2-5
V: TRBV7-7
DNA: TGTGCTAGCAGCTCCCTCAGGGGAGTGGAGACCCAGTACTTC
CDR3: CASSSLRGVETQYF

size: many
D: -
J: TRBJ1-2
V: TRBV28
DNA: TGTGCCAGCAGACCGAGGTGGGGCTACACCTTC
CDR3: CASRPRWGYTF

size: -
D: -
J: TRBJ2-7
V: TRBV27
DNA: TGTGCCAGCAGTTTATTCTTGGGTACGCCCTACGAGCAGTACTTC
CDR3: CASSLFLGTPYEQYF

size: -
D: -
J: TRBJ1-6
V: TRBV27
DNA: TGTGCCAGCAGACTGGGGTCTAATTCACCCCTCCACTTT
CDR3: CASRLGSNSPLHF

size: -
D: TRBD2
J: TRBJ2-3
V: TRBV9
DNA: TGTGCCAGCAGCGTAGAAGGGAGGGCCACAGATACGCAGTATTTT
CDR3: CASSVEGRATDTQYF

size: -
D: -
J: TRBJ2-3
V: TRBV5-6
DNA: TGTGCCAGCAGCTCCGTCGATAGCACAGATACGCAGTATTTT
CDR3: CASSSVDSTDTQYF

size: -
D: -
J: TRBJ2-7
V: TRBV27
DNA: TGTGCCAGCAGTTGGGGGACAACCTACGAGCAGTACTTC
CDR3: CASSWGTTYEQYF

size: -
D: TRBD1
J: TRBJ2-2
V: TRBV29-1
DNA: TGCAGCGTTGCAACAGGGGCACGAACCGGGGAGCTGTTTTTT
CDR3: CSVATGARTGELFF

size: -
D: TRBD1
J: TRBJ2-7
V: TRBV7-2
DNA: TGTGCCACCGGGACAGGCCTCTACGAGCAGTACTTC
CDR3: CATGTGLYEQYF

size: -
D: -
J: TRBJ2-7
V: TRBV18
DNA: TGTGCCAGCCAGGCGGGCAGGACGAACGAGCAGTACTTC
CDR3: CASQAGRTNEQYF

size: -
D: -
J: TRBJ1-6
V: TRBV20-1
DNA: TGCAGTGCTAGGGGCGGGCCCGGGGTCGGTTCACCCCTCCACTTT
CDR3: CSARGGPGVGSPLHF

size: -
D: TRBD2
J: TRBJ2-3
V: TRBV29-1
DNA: TGCAGCGTTGAAGTTCCAGCGGGAACAGATACGCAGTATTTT
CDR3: CSVEVPAGTDTQYF

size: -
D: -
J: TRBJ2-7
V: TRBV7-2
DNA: TGTGCCAGCAGCAGCCGGTTGTGGAGGGAAGGGTACTTC
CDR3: CASSSRLWREGYF

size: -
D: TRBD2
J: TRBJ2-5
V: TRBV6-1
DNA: TGTGCCAGCACTTCTTCTAGCGGTCTTGAGCAGTACTTC
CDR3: CASTSSSGLEQYF

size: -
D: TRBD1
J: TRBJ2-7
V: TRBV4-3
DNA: TGCGCCAGCAGCCAAAATTTCGCGACAGGGATCTACGAGCAGTACTTC
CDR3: CASSQNFATGIYEQYF